The 19 T cell receptor beta chains in this list originate from one sample, sequenced in a study of shared clonotypes between healthy human individuals. Produced via immunoSEQ multiplex PCR; TCRdb's table is partial and in-frame only. This table holds about 2.4 million clones, around 94% found once. Material for sequencing was naive CD4+ T cells sorted from blood. The subset is: CD45RA+ positively selected. All receptors come from a man aged 18 to 35 in good health.

The chain joins TRBV6-5 to TRBJ2-2; 7 bases are a match to TRBD2. CDR3 length: 14 residues. Trimming cost V 6 bases and J 6 bases; bases outside gene matches: 7. The germline CDR1 and CDR2 sequences are MNHEY and SVGAGI. The CDR3 spells CASSGTIVSGELFF. The CDR3 DNA reads as TGTGCCAGCAGCGGGACTATTGTATCCGGGGAGCTGTTTTTT.

This chain connects TRBV7-9 to TRBJ2-2; 8 bases align to TRBD2. This CDR3 is 14 amino acids long. V lost 2 bases to trimming and J lost 4 bases; unmatched junction nucleotides: 0. CDR1 is SEHNR and CDR2 is FQNEAQ in the germline V gene (reference sequence). Written as DNA, the CDR3 is TGTGCCAGCAGCTTACGGGGGGGCACCGGGGAGCTGTTTTTT. Residues: CASSLRGGTGELFF.

The chain recombines TRBV9 with TRBJ2-3; no clear D gene. V was pared by 5 bases and J by 7 bases, with 17 bases between. The CDR3 is 14 amino acids. CDR1 is SGDLS and CDR2 is YYNGEE in the germline V gene. DNA for the CDR3: TGTGCCAGCAGTGAACGGGCCCCCACGAATACGCAGTATTTT. Its translation: CASSERAPTNTQYF.

Only one count was recorded for this clone. The chain uses TRBV27 and TRBJ1-6; D is perhaps TRBD1 (5 bases). Trimming left V 10 bases short and J 5 bases short, with 9 bases between. This CDR3 is built from 12 residues. Germline V gene sequence: CDR1 MNHEY, CDR2 SMNVEV (reference sequence). The CDR3 region is CATGGNNSPLHF. The CDR3 bases are TGTGCCACCGGGGGGAATAATTCACCCCTCCACTTT.

The J gene is TRBJ2-3, the V gene TRBV19; possibly TRBD2 for D (6 bases). V was trimmed by 1 base and J by 6 bases, leaving 14 bases between them. Germline loops: CDR1 LNHDA, CDR2 SQIVND (reference sequence). CDR3 size: 15 residues. The CDR3 here is CASSIATLAADTQYF. CDR3 DNA sequence: TGTGCCAGTAGTATAGCTACTTTAGCGGCGGATACGCAGTATTTT.

V and J are TRBV6-5 and TRBJ2-2; 9 nucleotides line up with TRBD1. This CDR3 is 16 amino acids long. Trimming at V came to 4 bases and at J to 3 bases, leaving 6 bases not matched to a gene. CDR1 is MNHEY and CDR2 is SVGAGI in the germline V gene. CDR3 nucleotides: TGTGCCAGCAGTTCTACCGGGACAGGGCACACCGGGGAGCTGTTTTTT. Amino acid sequence: CASSSTGTGHTGELFF.

The V and J genes are TRBV13 and TRBJ2-4; 10 nucleotides match TRBD1. Germline V lookup: CDR1 PRHDT, CDR2 FYEKMQ (reference sequence). The CDR3 contains 15 residues. With V trimmed by 5 bases and J by 8 bases, 9 bases remained unmatched. CDR3 sequence (DNA): TGTGCCAGCAGCGCAAGGGACAGGGGCATTGACATTCAGTACTTC. It encodes CASSARDRGIDIQYF.

The sample holds a few counts of this clone. The rearrangement joins TRBV19 to TRBJ1-1, with 8 bases identical to TRBD1. Germline CDR1 LNHDA, CDR2 SQIVND (reference sequence). Trimming cost V 5 bases and J 3 bases; bases outside gene matches: 8. The CDR3 covers 15 residues. DNA of the CDR3: TGTGCCAGTAGTGTTCGGACAGGGTGGGACACTGAAGCTTTCTTT. Translation gives CASSVRTGWDTEAFF.

This chain links TRBV18 with TRBJ2-2; no definite D call. The CDR3 has 13 amino acids. Germline V gives CDR1 KGHSH, CDR2 LQKENI. Trimming removed 8 bases from V and 4 bases from J, with 11 bases in between. Here the CDR3 reads CASNPIPTGELFF. The CDR3 DNA reads TGTGCCAGCAACCCTATACCCACCGGGGAGCTGTTTTTT.

With respect to this clone: Different DNA sequences within this sample yield the same CDR3. The rearrangement links TRBV18 to TRBJ2-5; the D gene is possibly TRBD1 (6 bases). V shed 5 bases and J shed 2 bases, with 9 bases lying between them. The germline V gene encodes CDR1 KGHSH and CDR2 LQKENI. CDR3 length: 13 amino acids. As DNA, the CDR3 is TGTGCCAGCTCAACAGGGCTACAAGAGACCCAGTACTTC. It translates to CASSTGLQETQYF.

This sequence joins TRBV6-5 and TRBJ1-2; perhaps TRBD1 as D (6 bases). V gave up 10 bases and J gave up 6 bases, with 18 bases separating them. This CDR3 contains 13 residues. The germline gives CDR1 MNHEY, CDR2 SVGAGI. CDR3 DNA: TGTGCCACCTCCCTAAGGGCAGGGGATGGCTACACCTTC. This sequence encodes CATSLRAGDGYTF.

In regard to this clone: Other DNA sequences in the same sample also yield this CDR3. This chain uses TRBV30 with TRBJ1-6, with D unclear. The CDR3 is 14 amino acids. The V and J ends lost 1 base and 0 bases respectively, with 4 bases between them. CDR1 GTSNPN and CDR2 SVGIG come from the germline V gene (reference sequence). The DNA for the CDR3 is TGTGCCTGGAGTGAAAGCTCCTATAATTCACCCCTCCACTTT. This codes for CAWSESSYNSPLHF.

The V gene is TRBV4-3, the J gene TRBJ2-7; D may correspond to TRBD1 or TRBD2 (5 bases each). CDR1 and CDR2 (germline): LGHNA, YSLEER. This CDR3 has 14 amino acids. V lost 1 base to trimming and J lost 2 bases, with 9 bases between them. The CDR3 reads CASSQGDGTYEQYF. The CDR3 coding sequence is TGCGCCAGCAGCCAAGGGGACGGTACCTACGAGCAGTACTTC.

The CDR3 DNA reads as TGTGCCAGCAGTGATAGTTCGACGGTGTTGGGGCAGCCCCAGCATTTT. Its translation is CASSDSSTVLGQPQHF. The rearrangement joins TRBV6-1 to TRBJ1-5; unclear D gene. The CDR3 extends over 16 amino acids. Germline V gene lookup returns CDR1 MNHNS and CDR2 SASEGT. Between the trimmed V and J ends, which lost 3 bases and 7 bases, there was a span of 19 bases.

This clone has just one count. The sample contains more than one DNA sequence encoding this CDR3. In DNA form, the CDR3 reads TGTGCCAGCAGCCTGGGGCTAGCGGGAGTAAATGAGCAGTTCTTC. Protein sequence: CASSLGLAGVNEQFF. This chain joins TRBV7-2 and TRBJ2-1; TRBD2 agrees at 10 bases. The CDR3 is 15 residues long. Looked up from germline, CDR1 is SGHTA and CDR2 is FQGNSA. With 5 bases clipped from V and 7 bases from J, the junction kept 8 bases outside the gene matches.

This chain links TRBV19 with TRBJ2-5; 7 nucleotides align to TRBD1. This CDR3 contains 15 residues. The V gene end was trimmed by 4 bases and the J gene end by 1 base; junction bases not matched to a gene: 6. CDR1 LNHDA and CDR2 SQIVND come from the germline V gene (reference sequence). The CDR3 here is CASSSRGQPQETQYF. As DNA, the CDR3 is TGTGCCAGTAGTAGCCGGGGACAGCCCCAAGAGACCCAGTACTTC.

This chain uses TRBV6-5 with TRBJ2-5, with 7 bases lining up with TRBD2. The germline CDR1 and CDR2 sequences are MNHEY and SVGAGI. The CDR3 length is 13 residues. Unmatched junction bases numbered 4, after V lost 7 bases and J lost 2 bases. The CDR3 protein is CASKWGGQETQYF. As DNA, the CDR3 is TGTGCCAGCAAATGGGGGGGTCAAGAGACCCAGTACTTC.

This chain links TRBV27 with TRBJ2-3, with 7 bases fitting TRBD2. V trimming: 2 bases; J trimming: 4 bases; junction bases outside the gene matches: 15. This CDR3 has 18 residues. CDR1 and CDR2 from the germline V gene are MNHEY and SMNVEV (reference sequence). The CDR3 coding sequence is TGTGCCAGCAGTTTACGATCGCAGCGCCAGCGGGACTCAGATACGCAGTATTTT. Protein product: CASSLRSQRQRDSDTQYF.

The chain couples TRBV10-3 to TRBJ2-1; TRBD2 aligns across 7 bases. Germline assignment: CDR1 ENHRY and CDR2 SYGVKD. The V gene end was trimmed by 3 bases and the J gene end by 10 bases; junction bases not matched to a gene: 12. The CDR3 covers 15 residues. The CDR3, as DNA: TGTGCCATCAGTGAATGGACTAGTGGGAAGGAAGAGCAGTTCTTC. Translated, it gives CAISEWTSGKEEQFF.